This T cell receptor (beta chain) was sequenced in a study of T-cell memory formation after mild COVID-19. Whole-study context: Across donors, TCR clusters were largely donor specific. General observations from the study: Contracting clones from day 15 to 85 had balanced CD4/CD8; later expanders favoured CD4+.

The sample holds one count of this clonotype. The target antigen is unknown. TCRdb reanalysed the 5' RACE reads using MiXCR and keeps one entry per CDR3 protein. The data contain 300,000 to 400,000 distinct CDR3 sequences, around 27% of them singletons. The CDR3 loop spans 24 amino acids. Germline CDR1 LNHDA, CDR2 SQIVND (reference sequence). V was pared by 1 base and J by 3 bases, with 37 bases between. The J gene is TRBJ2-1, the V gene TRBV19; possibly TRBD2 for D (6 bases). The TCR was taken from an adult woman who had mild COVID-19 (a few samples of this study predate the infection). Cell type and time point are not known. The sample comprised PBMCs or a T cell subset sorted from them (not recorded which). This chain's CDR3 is CASSIVSGGADGGSLHRRYNEQFF. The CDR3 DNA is TGTGCCAGTAGTATAGTCTCCGGGGGTGCCGATGGCGGATCCCTCCACCGCCGCTACAATGAGCAGTTCTTC. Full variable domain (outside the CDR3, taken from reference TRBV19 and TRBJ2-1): DGGITQSPKYLFRKEGQNVTLSCEQNLNHDAMYWYRQDPGQGLRLIYYSQIVNDFQKGDIAEGYSVSREKKESFPLTVTSAQKNPTAFYLCASSIVSGGADGGSLHRRYNEQFFGPGTRLTVL.